The rows below give T cell receptor beta chains drawn from one sample of a study of blood T cell repertoires in COVID-19. Here immunoSEQ multiplex PCR was the method, and the copy in TCRdb shows in-frame clones only, minus some. Of around 160,000 clones in the sample, roughly nine tenths are singletons; the top ten hold about 3%. Material for sequencing was peripheral blood. Receptors were obtained from a man aged 60-69 years with acute or convalescent COVID-19. The CDR3 runs from the conserved cysteine through the conserved F or W. The D gene is left open where the match is weak. Part of the rows lack a size; the others show once, few, many or a class for expanded clones.

D: .; V: TRBV3-1/TRBV3-2; size: .; J: TRBJ1-5; DNA: TGTGCCAGCAGCCAAGGGATAACAGGGTTCGATCAGCCCCAGCATTTT; CDR3: CASSQGITGFDQPQHF
D: .; V: TRBV5-1; size: .; J: TRBJ2-7; DNA: TGCGCCAGCAGCTTGACCCAGACAGGTGCCTACGAGCAGTACTTC; CDR3: CASSLTQTGAYEQYF
D: TRBD1; V: TRBV6-6; size: .; J: TRBJ1-5; DNA: TGTGCCAGCAGCTCCCAAGGGACAGGGACATTTGGTAGCAATCAGCCCCAGCATTTT; CDR3: CASSSQGTGTFGSNQPQHF
D: TRBD1; V: TRBV30; size: .; J: TRBJ1-5; DNA: TGTGCCTGGAGTGTAGGGGGACAGGGGAATCAGCCCCAGCATTTT; CDR3: CAWSVGGQGNQPQHF
D: .; V: TRBV6-2/TRBV6-3; size: .; J: TRBJ1-1; DNA: TGTGCCAGCAGTTACTTTGGACAGAATGAAGCTTTCTTT; CDR3: CASSYFGQNEAFF
D: TRBD1; V: TRBV5-6; size: once; J: TRBJ1-1; DNA: TGTGCCAGCAGCTCCGGACAGGGGAGGGCTTTCTTT; CDR3: CASSSGQGRAFF
D: .; V: TRBV4-3; size: .; J: TRBJ1-6; DNA: TGCGCCAGCAGCCAACAGGGGAATTCACCCCTCCACTTT; CDR3: CASSQQGNSPLHF
D: .; V: TRBV7-9; size: .; J: TRBJ1-2; DNA: TGTGCCAGCAGCCGGACAGAAGACTATGGCTACACCTTC; CDR3: CASSRTEDYGYTF
D: TRBD2; V: TRBV13; size: .; J: TRBJ2-7; DNA: TGTGCCAGCAGAACTTCGGCCATTGGCGCGGGGGGAATCTACGAGCAGTACTTC; CDR3: CASRTSAIGAGGIYEQYF
D: TRBD2; V: TRBV5-1; size: once; J: TRBJ2-3; DNA: TGCGCCAGCAGCCCCGGACTAGCGGGGGGAACTGGCACAGATACGCAGTATTTT; CDR3: CASSPGLAGGTGTDTQYF
D: TRBD1; V: TRBV5-6; size: .; J: TRBJ1-5; DNA: TGTGCCAGCAGCTTAACAGGGGCCCTTAGCAATCAGCCCCAGCATTTT; CDR3: CASSLTGALSNQPQHF
D: .; V: TRBV11-3; size: .; J: TRBJ2-2; DNA: TGTGCCAGCAGCTTAGGCGGGGGCGCCGGGGAGCTGTTTTTT; CDR3: CASSLGGGAGELFF
D: TRBD1; V: TRBV6-4; size: .; J: TRBJ1-2; DNA: TGTGCCAGCAGTAGAGGGGGGAATACAGGGGCCCTCTATGGCTACACCTTC; CDR3: CASSRGGNTGALYGYTF
D: .; V: TRBV5-1; size: few; J: TRBJ2-3; DNA: TGCGCCAGCAGCCCAAAACGACTTGGGGGCCCTCCCCCCGATACGCAGTATTTT; CDR3: CASSPKRLGGPPPDTQYF
D: TRBD1; V: TRBV11-2; size: .; J: TRBJ1-6; DNA: TGTGCCAGCGGCGGACAGGGGGTCTCCTATAATTCACCCCTCCACTTT; CDR3: CASGGQGVSYNSPLHF
D: .; V: TRBV10-3; size: once; J: TRBJ2-3; DNA: TGTGCCATCAGTGAGGGGCAGGGGTCGGCAGATACGCAGTATTTT; CDR3: CAISEGQGSADTQYF
D: .; V: TRBV6-5; size: .; J: TRBJ1-2; DNA: TGTGCCAGCAGTTACTGGGGGGGAGGCTACACCTTC; CDR3: CASSYWGGGYTF
D: TRBD1; V: TRBV30; size: .; J: TRBJ1-6; DNA: TGTGCCTGGAGTAACAGGGGGAATTCACCCCTCCACTTT; CDR3: CAWSNRGNSPLHF
D: .; V: TRBV6-2/TRBV6-3; size: .; J: TRBJ2-1; DNA: TGTGCCAGCAGCCCGCCAGGTGGGGGGAATGAGCAGTTCTTC; CDR3: CASSPPGGGNEQFF
D: TRBD1; V: TRBV7-3; size: .; J: TRBJ1-2; DNA: TGTGCCAGCAGCTCCGGACAGGCCCCATATGGCTACACCTTC; CDR3: CASSSGQAPYGYTF
D: .; V: TRBV2; size: .; J: TRBJ1-1; DNA: TGTGCCAGCAGTGTCGGGGAAAACACTGAAGCTTTCTTT; CDR3: CASSVGENTEAFF
D: TRBD1; V: TRBV27; size: .; J: TRBJ1-4; DNA: TGTGCCAGCAGTCGGGGCACAGGGGGCTTAGTTGAAAAACTGTTTTTT; CDR3: CASSRGTGGLVEKLFF
D: TRBD1; V: TRBV30; size: .; J: TRBJ1-2; DNA: TGTGCCTGGAGGAGGACAGGGGGCGTTAGCTATGGCTACACCTTC; CDR3: CAWRRTGGVSYGYTF
D: TRBD2; V: TRBV10-3; size: once; J: TRBJ2-3; DNA: TGTGCCATCAGTAAGACTAGCGGGGGTACAGATACGCAGTATTTT; CDR3: CAISKTSGGTDTQYF
D: TRBD1; V: TRBV12-3/TRBV12-4; size: few; J: TRBJ1-2; DNA: TGTGCCAGCAGTCCCCGTGGACAGGCCGGCTACACCTTC; CDR3: CASSPRGQAGYTF
D: .; V: TRBV7-8; size: .; J: TRBJ1-5; DNA: TGTGCCAGCAGCTTCGCGGGACGCGGCGTTCAGCCCCAGCATTTT; CDR3: CASSFAGRGVQPQHF
D: TRBD1; V: TRBV19; size: .; J: TRBJ2-1; DNA: TGTGCCAGTAGACAAGGACAGGGTCTAATGGATGAGCAGTTCTTC; CDR3: CASRQGQGLMDEQFF
D: .; V: TRBV6-5; size: .; J: TRBJ1-2; DNA: TGTGCCAGCAGTAATCCAGAGAGAGCGAACTATGGCTACACCTTC; CDR3: CASSNPERANYGYTF
D: TRBD1; V: TRBV19; size: .; J: TRBJ1-2; DNA: TGTGCCAGTAGTAATTACTATCGACAGGGCGGCTACACCTTC; CDR3: CASSNYYRQGGYTF
D: .; V: TRBV7-2; size: once; J: TRBJ2-1; DNA: TGTGCCAGCAGCCGTGAAAGTTACAGTTCCTACAATGAGCAGTTCTTC; CDR3: CASSRESYSSYNEQFF
D: .; V: TRBV19; size: .; J: TRBJ1-4; DNA: TGTGCCAGTAGCCAGACAAGAACTAATGAAAAACTGTTTTTT; CDR3: CASSQTRTNEKLFF
D: .; V: TRBV5-1; size: .; J: TRBJ1-2; DNA: TGCGCCAGCAGCTTGGCCTGGGTCAGGGGTTGGCAATCAGATGGCTACACCTTC; CDR3: CASSLAWVRGWQSDGYTF
D: TRBD2; V: TRBV9; size: .; J: TRBJ2-1; DNA: TGTGCCAGCAGCTTGGGCGAGCGGGGCGGCGGGTTGGTTAGTGAGCAGTTCTTC; CDR3: CASSLGERGGGLVSEQFF